This T cell receptor (beta chain) was documented in a study of T cell changes during pregnancy in multiple sclerosis. This CDR3 is 15 amino acids long. Trimming took 1 base from V and 4 from J; bases not matched to a gene: 4. Germline V CDR1 and CDR2: SEHNR, FQNEAQ (reference sequence). The protocol was immunoSEQ multiplex PCR, while the TCRdb copy is restricted to in-frame clones and leaves out a portion. In the table there are around 75,000 clones, roughly 90% of which are singletons. This sequence originates from a female donor in good health, enrolled as a control in a pregnancy study. V and J are TRBV7-9 and TRBJ1-3; 7 bases align to TRBD1. The sequenced sample was peripheral blood, obtained in the first trimester of pregnancy. CDR3 residues: CASSLVPGQGNTIYF. The CDR3 DNA sequence: TGTGCCAGCAGCTTAGTTCCGGGACAGGGAAACACCATATATTTT.